This paragraph covers one TCR beta chain sequence. Its antigen is as yet unknown. Both blood RNA, taken from unsorted whole blood, and germline DNA were extracted. The sample belongs to a study of tumor-infiltrating lymphocytes in primary liver carcinoma. Overall study: Sample counts of productive TCRbeta reads spanned roughly 3.5 to 8 million; these counts were similar across tissue types.

A constant-region primer primed TCR beta cDNA synthesis from about 0.45 ug of total RNA. Modified slightly, ARM-PCR produced TCR beta libraries over three nested multiplex PCR rounds. Running 10 cycles apiece, the first two PCR rounds relied on TRBV1-TRBV30 forward primers together with a C-beta reverse primer. TCRdb independently ran MiXCR on the multiplex PCR reads; one entry per CDR3 protein. The data show 320,000 or so distinct CDR3 sequences, more than 55% seen once. In germline, CDR1 is MNHNS, CDR2 SASEGT. V was trimmed by 2 bases and J by 3 bases, leaving 13 bases between them. The CDR3 extends over 15 amino acids. Findings of the study overall: Tumor-adjacent and tumor-blood pairs shared a smaller degree of overlap than tumor region pairs.

This clonotype was sampled from a man aged 40-49 years with primary liver carcinoma and hepatitis B virus infection. This chain links TRBV6-1 with TRBJ2-5; tentatively, D is TRBD2 (6 bases). The sequenced sample was peripheral blood. The CDR3 spells CASSEFWRREETQYF. The DNA of the CDR3 is TGTGCCAGCAGTGAATTTTGGAGGAGGGAAGAGACCCAGTACTTC.